The sample holds many counts of the clone carrying this T cell receptor beta chain. Its antigen is unknown. These data originate in a study of Graves' ophthalmopathy and Graves' hyperthyroidism. Study-wide points: Most expanded thyroid clonotypes above 0.001 frequency also appeared in blood. Ophthalmopathy progression prediction by the model yielded a sensitivity of 60% to 71% and a specificity of under 85%.

Researchers took RNA transcripts and amplified TCR beta CDR3 regions from them. The first round was an RT-PCR with HTBI primers, and the second round was a multiplex PCR. In TCRdb, the multiplex PCR reads were re-called with MiXCR into one record per CDR3 protein. This sample has over 200,000 distinct CDR3 sequences, with 25% to 35% found just once. Orbital computed tomography and thyroid ultrasound, along with TRAb, serum thyroxine and clinical symptoms, underpinned diagnosis. The CDR3 spans 13 residues. V was shortened by 11 bases and J by 1 base, with 11 bases between the two germline ends. CDR1 is LNHNV, CDR2 YYDKDF, per germline (reference sequence).

The genes are TRBV15 and TRBJ2-2; D may be TRBD2 (6 bases). The clonotype originates from a middle-aged man with Graves' ophthalmopathy. Input material: peripheral blood. CDR3 sequence (DNA): TGTGCCCTAAGGCGGGAGAACACCGGGGAGCTGTTTTTT. This gives the protein CALRRENTGELFF.